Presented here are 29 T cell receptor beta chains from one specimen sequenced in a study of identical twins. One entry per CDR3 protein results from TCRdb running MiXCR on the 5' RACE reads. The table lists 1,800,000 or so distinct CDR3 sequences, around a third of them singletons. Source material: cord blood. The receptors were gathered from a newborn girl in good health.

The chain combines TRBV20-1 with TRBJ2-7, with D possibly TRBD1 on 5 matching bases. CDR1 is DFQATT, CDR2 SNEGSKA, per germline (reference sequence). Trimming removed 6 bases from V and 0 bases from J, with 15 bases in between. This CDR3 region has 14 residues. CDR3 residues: CSAHPTVPSYEQYF. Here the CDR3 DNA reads TGCAGTGCCCACCCGACAGTTCCCTCCTACGAGCAGTACTTC.

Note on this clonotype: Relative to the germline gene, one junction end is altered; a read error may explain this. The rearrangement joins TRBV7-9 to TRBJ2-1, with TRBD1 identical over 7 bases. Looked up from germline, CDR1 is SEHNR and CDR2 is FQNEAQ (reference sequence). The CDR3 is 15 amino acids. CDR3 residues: CAGSPGQRADNEQFF. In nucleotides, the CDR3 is TGTGCCGGCAGCCCGGGACAGCGCGCTGACAATGAGCAGTTCTTC. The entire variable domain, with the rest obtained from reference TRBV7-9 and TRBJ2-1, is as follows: DTGVSQNPRHKITKRGQNVTFRCDPISEHNRLYWYRQTLGQGPEFLTYFQNEAQLEKSRLLSDRFSAERPKGSFSTLEIQRTEQGDSAMYLCAGSPGQRADNEQFFGPGTRLTVL.

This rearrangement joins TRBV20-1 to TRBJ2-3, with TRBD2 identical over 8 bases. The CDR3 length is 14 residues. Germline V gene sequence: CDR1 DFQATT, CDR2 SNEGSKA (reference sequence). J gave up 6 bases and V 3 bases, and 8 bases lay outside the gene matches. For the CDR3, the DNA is TGCAGTGCTAGTGAGGTAGCGGGGTGGGATACGCAGTATTTT. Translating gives CSASEVAGWDTQYF.

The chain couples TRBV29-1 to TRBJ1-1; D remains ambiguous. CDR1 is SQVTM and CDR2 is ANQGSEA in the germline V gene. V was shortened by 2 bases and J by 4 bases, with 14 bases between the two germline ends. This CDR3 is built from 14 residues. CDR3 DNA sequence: TGCAGCGTTGAAAGGCGACTCCAGCCCACTGAAGCTTTCTTT. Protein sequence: CSVERRLQPTEAFF.

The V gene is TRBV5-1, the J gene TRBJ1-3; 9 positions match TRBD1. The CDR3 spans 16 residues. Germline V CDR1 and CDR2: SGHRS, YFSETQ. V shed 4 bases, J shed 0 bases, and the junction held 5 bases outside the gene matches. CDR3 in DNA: TGCGCCAGCAGCCCCGGGACAGGGACCTCTGGAAACACCATATATTTT. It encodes CASSPGTGTSGNTIYF.

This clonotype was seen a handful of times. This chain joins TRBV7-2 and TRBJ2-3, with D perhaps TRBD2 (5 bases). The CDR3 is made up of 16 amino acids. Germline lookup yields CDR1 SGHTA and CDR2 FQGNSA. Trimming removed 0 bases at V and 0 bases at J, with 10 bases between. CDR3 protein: CASSLARGSSTDTQYF. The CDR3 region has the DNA TGTGCCAGCAGCTTAGCGCGCGGGTCTAGCACAGATACGCAGTATTTT. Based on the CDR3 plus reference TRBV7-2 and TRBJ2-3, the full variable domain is GAGVSQSPSNKVTEKGKDVELRCDPISGHTALYWYRQSLGQGLEFLIYFQGNSAPDKSGLPSDRFSAERTGGSVSTLTIQRTQQEDSAVYLCASSLARGSSTDTQYFGPGTRLTVL.

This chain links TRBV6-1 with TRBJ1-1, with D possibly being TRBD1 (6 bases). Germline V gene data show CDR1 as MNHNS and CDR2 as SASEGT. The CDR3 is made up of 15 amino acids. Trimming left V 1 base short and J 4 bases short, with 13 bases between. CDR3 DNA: TGTGCCAGCAGTGAAGGTCCGGGGGCGGTCACTGAAGCTTTCTTT. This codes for CASSEGPGAVTEAFF.

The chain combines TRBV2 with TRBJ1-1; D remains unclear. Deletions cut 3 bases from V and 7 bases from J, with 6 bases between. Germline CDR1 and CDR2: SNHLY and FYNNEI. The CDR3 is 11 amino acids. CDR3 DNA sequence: TGTGCCAGCAGTGAGCGGCGTGAAGCTTTCTTT. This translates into CASSERREAFF. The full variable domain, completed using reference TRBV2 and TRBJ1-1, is EPEVTQTPSHQVTQMGQEVILRCVPISNHLYFYWYRQILGQKVEFLVSFYNNEISEKSEIFDDQFSVERPDGSNFTLKIRSTKLEDSAMYFCASSERREAFFGQGTRLTVV.

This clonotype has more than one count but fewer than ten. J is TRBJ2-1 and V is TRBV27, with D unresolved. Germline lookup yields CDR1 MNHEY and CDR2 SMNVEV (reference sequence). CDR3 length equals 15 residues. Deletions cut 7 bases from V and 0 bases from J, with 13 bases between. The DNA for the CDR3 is TGTGCCAGCACTTTCGTAGGGCGCTCCTACAATGAGCAGTTCTTC. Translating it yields CASTFVGRSYNEQFF.

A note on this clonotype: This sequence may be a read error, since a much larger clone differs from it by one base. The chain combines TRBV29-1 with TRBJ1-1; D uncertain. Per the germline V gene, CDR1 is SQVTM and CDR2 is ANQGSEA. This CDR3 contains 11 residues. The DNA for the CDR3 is TGCAGCATTGAAAGGAACACTGAAGCTTTCTTT. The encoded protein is CSIERNTEAFF.

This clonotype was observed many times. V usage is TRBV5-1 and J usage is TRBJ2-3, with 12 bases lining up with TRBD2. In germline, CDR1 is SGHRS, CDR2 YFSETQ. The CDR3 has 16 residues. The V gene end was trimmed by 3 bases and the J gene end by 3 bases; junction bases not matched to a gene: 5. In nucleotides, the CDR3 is TGCGCCAGCAGCTCCATGACTAGCGGGGGTACAGATACGCAGTATTTT. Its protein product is CASSSMTSGGTDTQYF.

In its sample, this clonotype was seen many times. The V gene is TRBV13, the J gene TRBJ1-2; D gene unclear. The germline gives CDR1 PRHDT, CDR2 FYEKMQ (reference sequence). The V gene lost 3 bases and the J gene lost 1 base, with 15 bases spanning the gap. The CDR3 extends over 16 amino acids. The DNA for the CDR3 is TGTGCCAGCAGCTTCGGAGACACCCCCTATAACTATGGCTACACCTTC. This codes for CASSFGDTPYNYGYTF. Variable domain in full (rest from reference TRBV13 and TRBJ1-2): AAGVIQSPRHLIKEKRETATLKCYPIPRHDTVYWYQQGPGQDPQFLISFYEKMQSDKGSIPDRFSAQQFSDYHSELNMSSLELGDSALYFCASSFGDTPYNYGYTFGSGTRLTVV.

CDR3 bases: TGTGCCTGGAGTCGGCGTGTAGGGGCAGGCCCTAACTATGGCTACACCTTC. The encoded protein is CAWSRRVGAGPNYGYTF. V gene TRBV30 combines with J gene TRBJ1-2; D might be TRBD1 (5 bases). The CDR3 loop spans 17 amino acids. Germline lookup yields CDR1 GTSNPN and CDR2 SVGIG (reference sequence). Trimming stripped 2 bases from V and 0 bases from J, with 19 bases between.

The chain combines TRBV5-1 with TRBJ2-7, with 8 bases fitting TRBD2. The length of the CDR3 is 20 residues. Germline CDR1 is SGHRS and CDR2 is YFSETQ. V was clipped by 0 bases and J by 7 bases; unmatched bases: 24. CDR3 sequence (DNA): TGCGCCAGCAGCTTGGTTGACGGGGGGGTCTCCGTTTGGTCCTACAATGAGCAGTACTTC. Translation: CASSLVDGGVSVWSYNEQYF. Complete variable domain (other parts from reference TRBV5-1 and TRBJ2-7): KAGVTQTPRYLIKTRGQQVTLSCSPISGHRSVSWYQQTPGQGLQFLFEYFSETQRNKGNFPGRFSGRQFSNSRSEMNVSTLELGDSALYLCASSLVDGGVSVWSYNEQYFGPGTRLTVT.

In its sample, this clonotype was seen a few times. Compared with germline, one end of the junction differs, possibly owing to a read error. Here the CDR3 reads CASSLLTRGNEQFF. Written as DNA, the CDR3 is TGTGCTAGCAGCTTACTGACTAGGGGCAATGAGCAGTTCTTC. The chain couples TRBV7-7 to TRBJ2-1, with a weak D call TRBD2 (6 bases). Germline assignment: CDR1 SSHAT and CDR2 FNYEAQ (reference sequence). This CDR3 comprises 14 residues.

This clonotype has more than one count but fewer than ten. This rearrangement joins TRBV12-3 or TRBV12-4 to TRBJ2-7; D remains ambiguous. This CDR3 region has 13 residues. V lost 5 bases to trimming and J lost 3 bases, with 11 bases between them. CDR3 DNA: TGTGCCAGCAGTGCCCGCTTGAACTACGAGCAGTACTTC. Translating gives CASSARLNYEQYF.

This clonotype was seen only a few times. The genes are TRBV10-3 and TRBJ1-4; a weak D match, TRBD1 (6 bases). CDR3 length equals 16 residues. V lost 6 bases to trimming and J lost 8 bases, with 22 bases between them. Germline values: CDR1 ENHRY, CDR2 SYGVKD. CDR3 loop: CAISPGQFPRREKLFF. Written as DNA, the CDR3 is TGTGCCATCAGCCCTGGACAGTTTCCCCGTCGGGAAAAACTGTTTTTT.

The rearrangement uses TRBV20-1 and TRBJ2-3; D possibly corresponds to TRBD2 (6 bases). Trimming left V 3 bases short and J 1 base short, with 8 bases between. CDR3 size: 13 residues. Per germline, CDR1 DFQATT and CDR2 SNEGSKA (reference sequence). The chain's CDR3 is CSARGEGTDTQYF. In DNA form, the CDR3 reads TGCAGTGCTAGGGGGGAGGGCACAGATACGCAGTATTTT.

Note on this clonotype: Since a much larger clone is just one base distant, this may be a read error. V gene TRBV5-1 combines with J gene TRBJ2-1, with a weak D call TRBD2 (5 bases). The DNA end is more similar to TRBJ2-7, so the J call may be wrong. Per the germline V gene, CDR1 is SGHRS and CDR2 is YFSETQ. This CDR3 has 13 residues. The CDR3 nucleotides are TGCGCCAGCAGCGGTTTAGCGCACAATGAGCAGTACTTC. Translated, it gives CASSGLAHNEQYF.

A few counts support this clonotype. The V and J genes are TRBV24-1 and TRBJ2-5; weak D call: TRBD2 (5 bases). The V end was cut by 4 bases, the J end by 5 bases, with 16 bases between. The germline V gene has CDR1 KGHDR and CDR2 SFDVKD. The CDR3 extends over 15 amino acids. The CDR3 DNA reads TGTGCCACCAGTGACCCTAGGGTCGGGGTCGAGACCCAGTACTTC. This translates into CATSDPRVGVETQYF.

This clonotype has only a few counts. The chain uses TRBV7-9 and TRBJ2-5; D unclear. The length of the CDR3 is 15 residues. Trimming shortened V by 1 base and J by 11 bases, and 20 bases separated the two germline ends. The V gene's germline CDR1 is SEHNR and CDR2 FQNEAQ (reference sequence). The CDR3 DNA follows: TGTGCCAGCAGCTTAGACGCCGGAGCGAACAATGAGCAGTACTTC. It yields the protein CASSLDAGANNEQYF. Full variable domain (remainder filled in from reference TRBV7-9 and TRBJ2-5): DTGVSQNPRHKITKRGQNVTFRCDPISEHNRLYWYRQTLGQGPEFLTYFQNEAQLEKSRLLSDRFSAERPKGSFSTLEIQRTEQGDSAMYLCASSLDAGANNEQYFGPGTRLLVL.

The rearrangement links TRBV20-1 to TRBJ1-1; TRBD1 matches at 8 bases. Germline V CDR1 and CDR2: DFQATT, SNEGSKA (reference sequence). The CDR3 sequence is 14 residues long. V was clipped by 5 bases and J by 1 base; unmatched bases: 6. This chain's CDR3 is CSAPRQGPNTEAFF. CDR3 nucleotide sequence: TGCAGTGCTCCCCGACAGGGGCCGAACACTGAAGCTTTCTTT.

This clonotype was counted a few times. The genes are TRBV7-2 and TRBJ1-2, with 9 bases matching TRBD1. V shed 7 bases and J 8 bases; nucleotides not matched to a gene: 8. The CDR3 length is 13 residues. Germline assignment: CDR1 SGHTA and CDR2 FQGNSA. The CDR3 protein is CASTSDRGLGYTF. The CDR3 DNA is TGTGCCAGCACCTCGGACAGGGGTCTGGGCTACACCTTC.

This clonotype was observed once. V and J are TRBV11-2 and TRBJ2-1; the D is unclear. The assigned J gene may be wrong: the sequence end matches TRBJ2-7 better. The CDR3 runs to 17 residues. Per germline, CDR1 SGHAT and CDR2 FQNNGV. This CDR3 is CASKLMLTLSSYNEQYF. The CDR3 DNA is TGTGCCAGCAAGCTTATGTTGACTCTAAGCTCCTACAATGAGCAGTACTTC.

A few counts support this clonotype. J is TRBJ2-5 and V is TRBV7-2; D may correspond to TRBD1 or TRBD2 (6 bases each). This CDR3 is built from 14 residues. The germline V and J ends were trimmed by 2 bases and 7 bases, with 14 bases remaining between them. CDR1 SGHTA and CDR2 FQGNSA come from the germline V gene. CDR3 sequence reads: CASSLRGGWGTQYF. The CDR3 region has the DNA TGTGCCAGCAGCTTAAGAGGGGGGTGGGGGACCCAGTACTTC.

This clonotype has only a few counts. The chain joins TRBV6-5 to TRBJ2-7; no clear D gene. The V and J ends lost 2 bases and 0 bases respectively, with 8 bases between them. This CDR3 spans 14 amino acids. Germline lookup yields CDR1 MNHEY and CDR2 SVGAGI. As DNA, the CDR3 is TGTGCCAGCAGTTACACCGCTAGCTCCTACGAGCAGTACTTC. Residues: CASSYTASSYEQYF.

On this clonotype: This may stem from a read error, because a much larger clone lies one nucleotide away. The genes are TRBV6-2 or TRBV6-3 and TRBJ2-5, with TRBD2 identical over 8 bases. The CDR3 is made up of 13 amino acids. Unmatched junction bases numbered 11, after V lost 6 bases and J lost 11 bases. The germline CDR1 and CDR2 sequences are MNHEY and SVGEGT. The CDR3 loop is CASSRLAHYGQYF. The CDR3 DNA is TGTGCCAGCAGCCGACTAGCGCACTACGGGCAGTACTTC.

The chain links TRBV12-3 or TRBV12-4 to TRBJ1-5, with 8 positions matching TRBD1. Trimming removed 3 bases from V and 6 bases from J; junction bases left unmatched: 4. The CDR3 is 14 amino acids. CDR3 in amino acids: CASSFGRGLQPQHF. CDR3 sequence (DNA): TGTGCCAGCAGTTTCGGCAGGGGGCTTCAGCCCCAGCATTTT.

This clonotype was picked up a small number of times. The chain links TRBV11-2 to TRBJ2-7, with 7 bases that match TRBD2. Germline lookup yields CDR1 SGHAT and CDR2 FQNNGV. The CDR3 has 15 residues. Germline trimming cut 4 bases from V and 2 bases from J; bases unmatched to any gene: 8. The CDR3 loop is CASSSRLARTYEQYF. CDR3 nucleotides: TGTGCCAGCAGCTCCAGACTAGCCAGGACCTACGAGCAGTACTTC. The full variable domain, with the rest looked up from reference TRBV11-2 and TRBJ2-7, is EAGVAQSPRYKIIEKRQSVAFWCNPISGHATLYWYQQILGQGPKLLIQFQNNGVVDDSQLPKDRFSAERLKGVDSTLKIQPAKLEDSAVYLCASSSRLARTYEQYFGPGTRLTVT.